This note documents a single T cell receptor (beta chain) sequence. The sample originates from a study of blood T cell repertoires in COVID-19. About the study: The United States, Italy and Spain supplied acute and convalescent COVID-19 samples.

Sequenced by immunoSEQ multiplex PCR; TCRdb stores in-frame clones only, minus some. This table has 200,000 to 300,000 clones, 86% appearing once. The TCR sequence derives from a man younger than 45 with active or convalescent COVID-19. The material sequenced was peripheral blood.

The CDR3 region has the DNA TGTGCCAGCAGCTCCGATGCAGGGCTGATCACCGGGGAGCTGTTTTTT. Its translation: CASSSDAGLITGELFF. This chain joins TRBV7-8 and TRBJ2-2, with TRBD1 as a possible D gene (5 bases). Germline lookup yields CDR1 SGHVS and CDR2 FQNEAQ. Trimming cost V 4 bases and J 4 bases, with 16 bases left between them. The CDR3 consists of 16 residues.